Described below is a single T cell receptor (beta chain) sequence and its context. The antigen remains unidentified. These data come from a study of post-analysis software for immune sequencing data. Study-level points and caveats: Strong co-clustering by F measure was evident for samples that had been prepared in the same batch. Those with multiple sclerosis, the patient group, showed significantly lower normalized Chao1 diversity than controls. Five or six TRBV segments (TRBV5-6, TRBV5-1 and TRBV20-1 among them) occurred more frequently in patients than in controls.

Germline-derived CDR1 and CDR2 are SGHRS and YFSETQ. The CDR3 consists of 13 residues. Prepared libraries of TCR beta cDNA carried unique molecular identifiers. Each batch of about 0.95 to 10 million T cells produced 490,000 or so cDNA molecules. TCRdb called the PCR reads again in MiXCR, with one record for every CDR3 protein. The data show hundreds of thousands of distinct CDR3 sequences, 59% seen once. The receptor's source is a girl aged 2-10 years with multiple sclerosis. Sequences were obtained from blood. The chain employs TRBV5-1 and TRBJ2-5, with D perhaps being TRBD1 or TRBD2 (5 bases each). The end of the DNA aligns better with TRBJ2-7, so the J call may be wrong. The CDR3 here is CASSLGDLNEQYF. CDR3 sequence (DNA): TGCGCCAGCAGCTTGGGGGACCTAAACGAGCAGTACTTC.